The present T cell receptor (beta chain) was sequenced within a study of blood T cell repertoires in COVID-19. Across the study: From the United States, Italy and Spain came samples of acute and convalescent COVID-19.

Repertoires were generated with immunoSEQ multiplex PCR, while TCRdb's copy carries only in-frame clones and drops some. Here the sample spans 70,000 or so clones, around 89% being singletons. The CDR3 extends over 13 amino acids. CDR1 MNHNY and CDR2 SVGAGI come from the germline V gene (reference sequence). The V segment lost 8 bases and the J segment 5 bases; nucleotides outside the gene matches: 5. Source material: peripheral blood. The receptor was isolated from a woman of 80 years or more with active COVID-19. V is TRBV6-6 and J is TRBJ1-5, with 8 bases lining up with TRBD1. The CDR3 protein is CASDYRGYQPQHF. Here the CDR3 DNA reads TGTGCCAGCGACTACAGGGGGTATCAGCCCCAGCATTTT.